The 25 T cell receptor beta chains below were found in one sample sequenced in a study of shared clonotypes between healthy human individuals. Sequencing used immunoSEQ multiplex PCR; TCRdb keeps in-frame clones, though not all of them. This repertoire shows 900,000 to 1,200,000 clones, 75% to 85% found once; its top ten account for 0.55% to 0.7%. The specimen sequenced was memory CD4+ T cells from PBMCs. The subset denotes: CD45RA-negative fraction. These receptors were obtained from a man aged 18 to 29 in good health. Some clones in this sample may be carry-over from other donors' samples.

The gene calls are TRBV5-1 and TRBJ2-1; D gene unclear. Per germline, CDR1 SGHRS and CDR2 YFSETQ. Trimming removed 0 bases at V and 9 bases at J, with 10 bases between. The CDR3 extends over 13 amino acids. In nucleotides, the CDR3 is TGCGCCAGCAGCTTGGGTGGCCGGCTTGAGCAGTTCTTC. This encodes CASSLGGRLEQFF. The full variable domain, in which reference TRBV5-1 and TRBJ2-1 provide the parts outside the CDR3, is KAGVTQTPRYLIKTRGQQVTLSCSPISGHRSVSWYQQTPGQGLQFLFEYFSETQRNKGNFPGRFSGRQFSNSRSEMNVSTLELGDSALYLCASSLGGRLEQFFGPGTRLTVL.

Concerning this clone: Additional DNA sequences in this sample encode the identical CDR3. The J gene is TRBJ1-2, the V gene TRBV7-2; TRBD1 aligns across 7 bases. This CDR3 comprises 13 residues. The trim removed 4 bases at V and 5 bases at J, leaving 4 bases unmatched. The germline V gene encodes CDR1 SGHTA and CDR2 FQGNSA. CDR3 region: CASSSTGNYGYTF. CDR3 DNA: TGTGCCAGCAGCTCGACAGGGAATTATGGCTACACCTTC.

This clone was seen ten or more times. Other DNA sequences from this sample encode an identical CDR3 as well. This chain joins TRBV5-1 and TRBJ1-2; D is unresolved. Germline CDR1 SGHRS, CDR2 YFSETQ. Deletions cut 0 bases from V and 0 bases from J, with 6 bases between. The CDR3 runs 14 residues. This CDR3 reads CASSLETPNYGYTF. As DNA, the CDR3 is TGCGCCAGCAGCTTGGAGACGCCTAACTATGGCTACACCTTC.

This rearrangement joins TRBV4-1 to TRBJ2-1, with 7 bases identical to TRBD2. The germline CDR1 and CDR2 sequences are MGHRA and YSYEKL. The CDR3 loop spans 16 amino acids. Germline trimming cut 4 bases from V and 3 bases from J; bases unmatched to any gene: 9. In DNA form, the CDR3 reads TGCGCCAGCAGCCGTAGCCTAGCGGACCACTACAATGAGCAGTTCTTC. Its protein product is CASSRSLADHYNEQFF.

The J gene is TRBJ1-5, the V gene TRBV9, with no clear D. This CDR3 region has 14 residues. The germline V gene has CDR1 SGDLS and CDR2 YYNGEE. V was cut by 3 bases and J by 3 bases, with 10 bases left in between. This chain's CDR3 is CASSAQDTNQPQHF. CDR3 in DNA: TGTGCCAGCAGCGCCCAAGACACCAATCAGCCCCAGCATTTT.

This clone was detected only a few times. Other DNA sequences in this specimen translate into the identical CDR3. The chain joins TRBV18 to TRBJ2-7; TRBD1 matches 7 bases. The ends lost 2 bases at V and 2 bases at J; junction bases unmatched: 3. Germline CDR1 and CDR2: KGHSH and LQKENI. CDR3 length: 14 residues. The CDR3 loop is CASSPGTATYEQYF. In nucleotides, the CDR3 is TGTGCCAGCTCACCAGGGACAGCTACCTACGAGCAGTACTTC. Full variable domain (rest looked up from reference TRBV18 and TRBJ2-7): NAGVMQNPRHLVRRRGQEARLRCSPMKGHSHVYWYRQLPEEGLKFMVYLQKENIIDESGMPKERFSAEFPKEGPSILRIQQVVRGDSAAYFCASSPGTATYEQYFGPGTRLTVT.

The chain is built from TRBV19 and TRBJ2-3, with TRBD2 matching over 16 bases. V dropped 7 bases and J dropped 1; count of bases not matched to a gene: 14. The germline gives CDR1 LNHDA, CDR2 SQIVND (reference sequence). The CDR3 is made up of 20 amino acids. CDR3 bases: TGTGCCAGTAACTGCAACCCGGGACTAGCGGGAGGGCCTGGCACAGATACGCAGTATTTT. As protein: CASNCNPGLAGGPGTDTQYF. The variable domain in full, with the rest retrieved from reference TRBV19 and TRBJ2-3, is DGGITQSPKYLFRKEGQNVTLSCEQNLNHDAMYWYRQDPGQGLRLIYYSQIVNDFQKGDIAEGYSVSREKKESFPLTVTSAQKNPTAFYLCASNCNPGLAGGPGTDTQYFGPGTRLTVL.

This clone was picked up one time. The V call is TRBV11-2, the J call TRBJ2-5, with D possibly matching TRBD1 (5 bases). The germline V and J ends were trimmed by 0 bases and 5 bases, with 13 bases remaining between them. The CDR3 spans 15 residues. Germline V gene sequence: CDR1 SGHAT, CDR2 FQNNGV. The CDR3 nucleotides are TGTGCCAGCAGCTTAGACCCCAGGGATTGGGAGACCCAGTACTTC. Protein product: CASSLDPRDWETQYF.

V usage is TRBV9 and J usage is TRBJ1-2; unclear D gene. This CDR3 region has 13 residues. CDR1 is SGDLS and CDR2 is YYNGEE in the germline V gene. Trimming pared 2 bases from V and 1 base from J, leaving 6 bases between. CDR3 in amino acids: CASSVEDNYGYTF. The CDR3 DNA reads as TGTGCCAGCAGCGTCGAGGATAACTATGGCTACACCTTC.

The V call is TRBV4-1, the J call TRBJ2-4; 10 bases agree with TRBD2. CDR3 length equals 19 residues. CDR1 is MGHRA and CDR2 is YSYEKL in the germline V gene. The ends lost 0 bases at V and 0 bases at J; junction bases unmatched: 8. CDR3 nucleotide sequence: TGCGCCAGCAGCCAAGATACCGGACTAGCGGACCTAGCCAAAAACATTCAGTACTTC. Amino acid sequence: CASSQDTGLADLAKNIQYF.

About this clone itself: This may stem from a read error, because a much larger clone lies one nucleotide away. The sample has other DNA sequences that encode this CDR3 too. The chain carries TRBV11-3 and TRBJ2-2; unclear D gene. V lost 5 bases and J lost 1, with 2 bases in between. Germline values: CDR1 SGHNT, CDR2 YENEEA. This CDR3 spans 12 amino acids. The CDR3 nucleotides read TGTGCCAGCAGCCAGAACACCGGGGAGCTGTTTTTT. Amino acids: CASSQNTGELFF.

The chain links TRBV28 to TRBJ1-4; D is possibly TRBD1 (5 bases). This CDR3 has 18 residues. The V and J ends lost 3 bases and 8 bases respectively, with 25 bases between them. Germline V gene data show CDR1 as MDHEN and CDR2 as SYDVKM. CDR3 nucleotides: TGTGCCAGCAGTTTCCCTGGAACCTCGGGACCCAAGGGGGAAAAACTGTTTTTT. Amino acids: CASSFPGTSGPKGEKLFF.

This clone appeared a few times. The genes are TRBV5-4 and TRBJ1-2, with D possibly TRBD1 on 6 matching bases. CDR3 length: 12 amino acids. Germline V gene sequence: CDR1 SGHNT, CDR2 YYREEE (reference sequence). Trimming took off 0 bases at V and 11 bases at J, with 11 bases between the two ends. CDR3 DNA: TGTGCCAGCAGCTTGGACAGGGTGCGGTACACCTTC. Translating gives CASSLDRVRYTF.

In its sample, this clone was seen many times. This sample also contains other DNA sequences that code for the same CDR3. The chain uses TRBV6-6 and TRBJ2-2; 8 positions agree with TRBD1. The trim removed 5 bases at V and 5 bases at J, leaving 4 bases unmatched. Germline V CDR1 and CDR2: MNHNY, SVGAGI (reference sequence). This CDR3 comprises 14 residues. Here the CDR3 DNA reads TGTGCCAGCAGTCTAAGACAGGGGACCGGGGAGCTGTTTTTT. Amino acids: CASSLRQGTGELFF.

The chain has TRBV5-1 and TRBJ2-5; the D call may be TRBD1 or TRBD2 (5 bases each). The CDR3 covers 14 residues. Trimming removed 2 bases from V and 5 bases from J, with 13 bases in between. The V gene's germline CDR1 is SGHRS and CDR2 YFSETQ. CDR3 coding DNA: TGCGCCAGCAGCTTCGGGACGGCCGGGGAGACCCAGTACTTC. Protein: CASSFGTAGETQYF.

This clone was recorded at least ten times. The chain recombines TRBV6-1 with TRBJ1-5; D uncertain. This CDR3 has 14 amino acids. Trimming pared 7 bases from V and 0 bases from J, leaving 10 bases between. The germline CDR1 and CDR2 sequences are MNHNS and SASEGT. The CDR3 DNA sequence: TGTGCCAGCACCGGACCGAATAGCAATCAGCCCCAGCATTTT. Its protein is CASTGPNSNQPQHF.

The rearrangement links TRBV4-2 to TRBJ1-2, with D hard to call. The CDR3 has 16 amino acids. Germline values: CDR1 LGHNA, CDR2 YNFKEQ. Trimming shortened V by 1 base and J by 4 bases, and 16 bases separated the two germline ends. CDR3 in amino acids: CASSQGEGSVSYGYTF. CDR3 coding DNA: TGTGCCAGCAGCCAAGGAGAGGGCTCGGTGAGCTATGGCTACACCTTC.

The chain recombines TRBV5-1 with TRBJ2-7; no clear D gene. CDR1 is SGHRS and CDR2 is YFSETQ in the germline V gene. V was trimmed by 3 bases and J by 3 bases, leaving 10 bases between them. The CDR3 spans 13 residues. The CDR3 reads CASSSTLGYEQYF. For the CDR3, the DNA is TGCGCCAGCAGCTCCACTCTTGGCTACGAGCAGTACTTC.

This clone has only one observation. The V call is TRBV28, the J call TRBJ1-5; a weak D match, TRBD1 (6 bases). The V gene lost 5 bases and the J gene lost 1 base, with 12 bases spanning the gap. The CDR3 totals 15 residues. Germline V gene sequence: CDR1 MDHEN, CDR2 SYDVKM. The CDR3 DNA follows: TGTGCCAGCAGTAGGAGAGGACAGAGCAATCAGCCCCAGCATTTT. Translating it yields CASSRRGQSNQPQHF.

The chain carries TRBV29-1 and TRBJ2-7; TRBD1 agrees at 9 bases. The junction had 6 bases not matched to a gene; V was cut back by 5 bases and J by 1 base. The CDR3 consists of 14 residues. Germline assignment: CDR1 SQVTM and CDR2 ANQGSEA. The CDR3 reads CSVHSGTGSYEQYF. Written as DNA, the CDR3 is TGCAGCGTTCACTCGGGGACAGGGTCCTACGAGCAGTACTTC.

About this clone itself: It may be a read error: a sequence one base away is much more abundant. Lacking the conserved final phenylalanine or tryptophan, this CDR3 likely reflects a read error. This chain connects TRBV4-1 to TRBJ2-2; D not certain. Germline CDR1 is MGHRA and CDR2 is YSYEKL. The CDR3 sequence is 14 residues long. The ends were cut back, 5 bases at V and 5 bases at J, with 12 bases in the middle. The CDR3 is CASSSPMGTGELFL. CDR3 nucleotide sequence: TGCGCCAGCAGCTCCCCAATGGGGACCGGGGAGCTGTTTCTT.

The chain combines TRBV5-1 with TRBJ2-2; possibly TRBD2 for D (6 bases). V lost 4 bases and J 6 bases, leaving 13 bases between the germline ends. Germline loops: CDR1 SGHRS, CDR2 YFSETQ. The CDR3 length is 14 residues. CDR3 DNA sequence: TGCGCCAGCAGCAACATGGGGGGAGCCGGGGAGCTGTTTTTT. Translation: CASSNMGGAGELFF.

This clone was detected ten times or more. The chain recombines TRBV4-1 with TRBJ2-1; TRBD2 agrees at 11 bases. CDR1 is MGHRA and CDR2 is YSYEKL in the germline V gene. V was clipped by 4 bases and J by 1 base; unmatched bases: 12. This CDR3 has 19 residues. The CDR3 nucleotides read TGCGCCAGCAGCCCCCTACTAGCGGGAGCCATGTTTTCCTACAATGAGCAGTTCTTC. Translation gives CASSPLLAGAMFSYNEQFF.

The CDR3 protein is CSVEALPGLATYNEQFF. CDR3 sequence (DNA): TGCAGCGTTGAAGCCCTGCCGGGACTAGCGACGTACAATGAGCAGTTCTTC. This chain uses TRBV29-1 with TRBJ2-1; 10 bases fit TRBD2. The CDR3 contains 17 residues. Germline-derived CDR1 and CDR2 are SQVTM and ANQGSEA. The trim removed 1 base at V and 4 bases at J, leaving 10 bases unmatched.

This rearrangement joins TRBV27 to TRBJ1-1; 8 bases map to TRBD1. The CDR3 spans 15 residues. Losses at the gene ends were 2 bases for V and 3 bases for J; bases not matched to a gene: 5. CDR1 is MNHEY, CDR2 SMNVEV, per germline (reference sequence). CDR3 residues: CASSLDRTGYTEAFF. CDR3 bases: TGTGCCAGCAGTTTAGACAGGACAGGGTACACTGAAGCTTTCTTT.